The 7 T cell receptor beta chains below all came from one sample that was sequenced in a study of CD4 T cells in relation to SARS-CoV-2 and coronaviruses. The protocol was immunoSEQ multiplex PCR, while the TCRdb copy is restricted to in-frame clones and leaves out a portion. The sample records just over 25,000 clones, around 76% being singletons. These receptors' antigens are unknown. The unexposed donors gave CD4+ T cells in 2011-2018, prior to COVID-19. CD4+ T cells were isolated from the cells after around 11 days of culture. The sample consisted of CD4+ T cells from PBMCs, cultured in vitro. The receptors here all came from a human donor in good health.

The V and J genes are TRBV4-3 and TRBJ2-2, with D possibly being TRBD1 or TRBD2 (5 bases each). Per germline, CDR1 LGHNA and CDR2 YSLEER. The V end lost 1 base, the J end lost 6 bases, and 21 bases lay between the germline ends. CDR3 size: 18 residues. The CDR3 is CASSQVLRGPDRSGELFF. CDR3 bases: TGCGCCAGCAGCCAAGTTTTGAGGGGACCAGATAGGTCCGGGGAGCTGTTTTTT.

In its sample, this clone was seen once. The V gene is TRBV11-2, the J gene TRBJ2-1; D is unresolved. This CDR3 is 14 amino acids long. Trimming removed 4 bases at V and 8 bases at J, with 15 bases between. Germline assignment: CDR1 SGHAT and CDR2 FQNNGV. The CDR3 is CASSSTGSWDEQFF. DNA for the CDR3: TGTGCCAGCAGCTCCACCGGGTCCTGGGATGAGCAGTTCTTC.

The genes are TRBV3-1 (or the pseudogene TRBV3-2) and TRBJ1-5; no reliable D call. The CDR3 runs to 15 residues. In germline, CDR1 is LGHDT, CDR2 YNNKEL (reference sequence). V gave up 2 bases and J gave up 1 base, with 9 bases separating them. CDR3 in DNA: TGTGCCAGCAGCCAAATGGTCGGAAGCAATCAGCCCCAGCATTTT. Protein sequence: CASSQMVGSNQPQHF.

The chain links TRBV19 to TRBJ1-2, with unresolved D. V dropped 3 bases and J dropped 4 bases, with 9 bases sitting between them. Germline assignment: CDR1 LNHDA and CDR2 SQIVND (reference sequence). The CDR3 loop spans 13 amino acids. CDR3: CASSIGRTYGYTF. The CDR3 DNA is TGTGCCAGTAGTATTGGCAGAACCTATGGCTACACCTTC.

V and J are TRBV21-1 and TRBJ2-7. TRBV21-1 is a known pseudogene. The CDR3 consists of 17 residues. CDR3: CASRHLQRRHGTYEQYF. In DNA form, the CDR3 reads TGTGCCAGCAGACACTTACAGCGCCGGCATGGGACCTACGAGCAGTACTTC.

J is TRBJ1-3 and V is TRBV5-6; D unresolved. This CDR3 spans 14 amino acids. Germline V gene lookup returns CDR1 SGHDT and CDR2 YYEEEE. The V end lost 5 bases, the J end lost 6 bases, and 15 bases lay between the germline ends. The CDR3 DNA sequence: TGTGCCAGCAGTCCCGCGGGTGTGATAAACACCATATATTTT. Translating gives CASSPAGVINTIYF.

The chain uses TRBV12-3 or TRBV12-4 and TRBJ2-3; the D is unclear. Between the trimmed V and J ends, which lost 11 bases and 6 bases, there was a span of 15 bases. CDR3 length equals 12 residues. The DNA for the CDR3 is TGTGCCGGGGTGAATAACGAGGATACGCAGTATTTT. Residues: CAGVNNEDTQYF.